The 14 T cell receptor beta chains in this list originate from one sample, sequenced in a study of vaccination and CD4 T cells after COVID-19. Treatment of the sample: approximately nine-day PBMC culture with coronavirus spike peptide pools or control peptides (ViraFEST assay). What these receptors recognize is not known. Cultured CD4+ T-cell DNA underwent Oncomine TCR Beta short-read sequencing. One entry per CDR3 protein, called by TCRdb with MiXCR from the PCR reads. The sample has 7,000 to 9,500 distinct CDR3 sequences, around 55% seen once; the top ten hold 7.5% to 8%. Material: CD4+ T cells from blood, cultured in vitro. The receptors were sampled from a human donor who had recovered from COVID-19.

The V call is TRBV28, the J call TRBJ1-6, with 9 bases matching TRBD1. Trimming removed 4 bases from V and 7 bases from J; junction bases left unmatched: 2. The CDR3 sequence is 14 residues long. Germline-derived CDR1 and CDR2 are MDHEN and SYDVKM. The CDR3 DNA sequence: TGTGCCAGCAGTTCTGGACAGGGGAATTCACCCCTCCACTTT. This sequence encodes CASSSGQGNSPLHF.

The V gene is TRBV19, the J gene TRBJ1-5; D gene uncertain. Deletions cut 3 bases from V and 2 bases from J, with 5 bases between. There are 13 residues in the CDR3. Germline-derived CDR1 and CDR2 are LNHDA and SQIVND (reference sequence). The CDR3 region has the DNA TGTGCCAGTAGTATTAATGGCAATCAGCCCCAGCATTTT. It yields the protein CASSINGNQPQHF. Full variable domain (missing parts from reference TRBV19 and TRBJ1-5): DGGITQSPKYLFRKEGQNVTLSCEQNLNHDAMYWYRQDPGQGLRLIYYSQIVNDFQKGDIAEGYSVSREKKESFPLTVTSAQKNPTAFYLCASSINGNQPQHFGDGTRLSIL.

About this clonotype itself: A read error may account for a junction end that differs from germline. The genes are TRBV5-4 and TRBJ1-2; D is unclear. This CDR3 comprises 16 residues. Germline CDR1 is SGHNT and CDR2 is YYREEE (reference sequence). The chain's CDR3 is CTSRASGEGVNYGYTF. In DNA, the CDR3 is TGTACCAGCAGAGCTTCGGGAGAGGGAGTTAACTATGGCTACACCTTC.

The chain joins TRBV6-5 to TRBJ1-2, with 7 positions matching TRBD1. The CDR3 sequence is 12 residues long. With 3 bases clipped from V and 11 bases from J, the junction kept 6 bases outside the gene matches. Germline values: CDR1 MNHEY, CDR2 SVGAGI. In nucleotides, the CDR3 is TGTGCCAGCAGTTATGGGGACAGAGAGTACACCTTC. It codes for CASSYGDREYTF.

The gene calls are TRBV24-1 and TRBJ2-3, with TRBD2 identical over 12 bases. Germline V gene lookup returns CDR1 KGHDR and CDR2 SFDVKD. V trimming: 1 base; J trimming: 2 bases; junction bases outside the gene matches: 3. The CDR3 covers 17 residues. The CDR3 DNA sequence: TGTGCCACCAGTGATTTCTCTAGCGGGGGGGTCACAGATACGCAGTATTTT. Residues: CATSDFSSGGVTDTQYF.

CDR3 protein: CAGQQGRHNYGYTF. The CDR3 bases are TGTGCCGGACAGCAGGGGCGTCATAACTATGGCTACACCTTC. This chain links TRBV30 with TRBJ1-2; D might be TRBD1 (6 bases). Germline V gene sequence: CDR1 GTSNPN, CDR2 SVGIG (reference sequence). This CDR3 spans 14 amino acids. Trimming pared 8 bases from V and 1 base from J, leaving 17 bases between. The complete variable domain, with remaining parts taken from reference TRBV30 and TRBJ1-2, reads SQTIHQWPATLVQPVGSPLSLECTVEGTSNPNLYWYRQAAGRGLQLLFYSVGIGQISSEVPQNLSASRPQDRQFILSSKKLLLSDSGFYLCAGQQGRHNYGYTFGSGTRLTVV.

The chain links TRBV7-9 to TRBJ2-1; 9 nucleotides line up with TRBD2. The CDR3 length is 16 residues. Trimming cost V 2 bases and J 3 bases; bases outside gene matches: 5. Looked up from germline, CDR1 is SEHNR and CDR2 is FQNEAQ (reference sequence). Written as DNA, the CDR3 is TGTGCCAGCAGCTTATACCGTAGCGGGAGCTACAATGAGCAGTTCTTC. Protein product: CASSLYRSGSYNEQFF. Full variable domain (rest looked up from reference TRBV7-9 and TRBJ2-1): DTGVSQNPRHKITKRGQNVTFRCDPISEHNRLYWYRQTLGQGPEFLTYFQNEAQLEKSRLLSDRFSAERPKGSFSTLEIQRTEQGDSAMYLCASSLYRSGSYNEQFFGPGTRLTVL.

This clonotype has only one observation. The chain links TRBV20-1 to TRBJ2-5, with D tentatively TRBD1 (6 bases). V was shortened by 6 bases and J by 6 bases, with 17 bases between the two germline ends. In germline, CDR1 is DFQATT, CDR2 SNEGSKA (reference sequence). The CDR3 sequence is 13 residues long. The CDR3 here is CSAMQGKVQTQYF. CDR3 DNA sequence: TGCAGTGCCATGCAGGGGAAGGTTCAGACCCAGTACTTC.

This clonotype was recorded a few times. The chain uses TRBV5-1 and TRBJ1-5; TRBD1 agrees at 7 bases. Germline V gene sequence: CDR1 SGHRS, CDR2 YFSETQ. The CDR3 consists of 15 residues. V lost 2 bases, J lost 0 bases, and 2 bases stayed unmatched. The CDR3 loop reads CASSFTGDSNQPQHF. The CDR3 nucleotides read TGCGCCAGCAGCTTTACAGGGGATAGCAATCAGCCCCAGCATTTT. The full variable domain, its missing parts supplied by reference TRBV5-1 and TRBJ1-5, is KAGVTQTPRYLIKTRGQQVTLSCSPISGHRSVSWYQQTPGQGLQFLFEYFSETQRNKGNFPGRFSGRQFSNSRSEMNVSTLELGDSALYLCASSFTGDSNQPQHFGDGTRLSIL.

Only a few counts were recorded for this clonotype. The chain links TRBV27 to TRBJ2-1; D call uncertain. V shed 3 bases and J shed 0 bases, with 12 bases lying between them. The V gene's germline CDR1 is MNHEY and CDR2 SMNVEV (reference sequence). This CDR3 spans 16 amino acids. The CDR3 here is CASSFRLASSYNEQFF. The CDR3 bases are TGTGCCAGCAGTTTCCGATTGGCGTCCTCCTACAATGAGCAGTTCTTC.

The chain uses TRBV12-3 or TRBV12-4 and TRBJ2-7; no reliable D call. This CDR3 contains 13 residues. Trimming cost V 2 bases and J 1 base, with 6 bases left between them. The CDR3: CASSLRQSYEQYF. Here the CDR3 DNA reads TGTGCCAGCAGTTTACGGCAGTCCTACGAGCAGTACTTC.

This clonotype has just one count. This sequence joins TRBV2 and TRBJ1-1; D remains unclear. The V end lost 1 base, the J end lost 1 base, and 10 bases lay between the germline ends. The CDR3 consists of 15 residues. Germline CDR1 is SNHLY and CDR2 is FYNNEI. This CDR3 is CASSEGRVGNTEAFF. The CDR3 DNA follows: TGTGCCAGCAGTGAAGGGCGGGTTGGGAACACTGAAGCTTTCTTT.

The CDR3 region has the DNA TGTGCCAGCAGCTTAGCGGTAGCGGGAGAGGGTCGGAACGAGCAGTACTTC. Translation gives CASSLAVAGEGRNEQYF. The chain recombines TRBV7-2 with TRBJ2-7; 9 bases line up with TRBD2. The V gene end was trimmed by 0 bases and the J gene end by 5 bases; junction bases not matched to a gene: 11. CDR1 is SGHTA, CDR2 FQGNSA, per germline. The CDR3 has 17 amino acids. Full variable domain (missing parts from reference TRBV7-2 and TRBJ2-7): GAGVSQSPSNKVTEKGKDVELRCDPISGHTALYWYRQSLGQGLEFLIYFQGNSAPDKSGLPSDRFSAERTGGSVSTLTIQRTQQEDSAVYLCASSLAVAGEGRNEQYFGPGTRLTVT.

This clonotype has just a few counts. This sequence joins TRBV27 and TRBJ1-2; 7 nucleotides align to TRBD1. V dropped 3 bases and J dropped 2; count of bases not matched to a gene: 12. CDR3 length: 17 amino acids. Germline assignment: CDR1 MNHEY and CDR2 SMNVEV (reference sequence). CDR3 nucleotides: TGTGCCAGCAGTTTCGCTCTACACCCGGGACAGAACTATGGCTACACCTTC. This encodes CASSFALHPGQNYGYTF.